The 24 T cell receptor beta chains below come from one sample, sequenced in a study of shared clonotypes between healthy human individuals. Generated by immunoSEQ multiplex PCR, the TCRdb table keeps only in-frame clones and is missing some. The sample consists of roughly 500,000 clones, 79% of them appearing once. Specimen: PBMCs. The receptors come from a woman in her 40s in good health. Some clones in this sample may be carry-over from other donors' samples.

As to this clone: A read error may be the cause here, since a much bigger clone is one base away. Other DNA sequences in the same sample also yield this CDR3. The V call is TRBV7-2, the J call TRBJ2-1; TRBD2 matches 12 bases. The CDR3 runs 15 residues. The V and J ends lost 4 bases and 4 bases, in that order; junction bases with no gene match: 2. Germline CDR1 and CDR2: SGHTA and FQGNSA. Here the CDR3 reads CASSWTSGTYNEQFF. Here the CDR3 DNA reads TGTGCCAGCAGCTGGACTAGCGGGACTTACAATGAGCAGTTCTTC. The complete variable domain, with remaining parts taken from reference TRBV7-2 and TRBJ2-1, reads GAGVSQSPSNKVTEKGKDVELRCDPISGHTALYWYRQSLGQGLEFLIYFQGNSAPDKSGLPSDRFSAERTGGSVSTLTIQRTQQEDSAVYLCASSWTSGTYNEQFFGPGTRLTVL.

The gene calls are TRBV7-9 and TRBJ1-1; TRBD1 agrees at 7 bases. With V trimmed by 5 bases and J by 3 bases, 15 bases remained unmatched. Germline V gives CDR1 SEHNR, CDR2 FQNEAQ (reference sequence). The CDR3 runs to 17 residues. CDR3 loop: CASSPSIARQGYTEAFF. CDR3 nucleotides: TGTGCCAGCAGCCCCTCTATTGCGCGACAGGGCTACACTGAAGCTTTCTTT.

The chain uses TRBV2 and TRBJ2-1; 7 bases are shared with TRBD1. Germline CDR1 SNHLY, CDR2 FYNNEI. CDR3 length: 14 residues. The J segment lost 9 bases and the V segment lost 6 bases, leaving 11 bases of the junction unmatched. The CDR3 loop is CASSGTRGRAEQFF. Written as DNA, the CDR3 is TGTGCCAGCAGCGGAACAAGGGGGCGCGCTGAGCAGTTCTTC.

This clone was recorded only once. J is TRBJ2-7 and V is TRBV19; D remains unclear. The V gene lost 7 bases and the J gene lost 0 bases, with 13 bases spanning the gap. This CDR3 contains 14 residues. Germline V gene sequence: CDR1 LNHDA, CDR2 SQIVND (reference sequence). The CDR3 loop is CASKAQLSSYEQYF. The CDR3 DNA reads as TGTGCCAGTAAGGCGCAGTTAAGCTCCTACGAGCAGTACTTC.

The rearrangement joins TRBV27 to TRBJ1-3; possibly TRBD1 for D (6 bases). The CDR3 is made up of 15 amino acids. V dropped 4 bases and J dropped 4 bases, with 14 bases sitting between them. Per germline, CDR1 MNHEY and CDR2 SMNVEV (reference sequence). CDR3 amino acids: CASSSWGAGGNTIYF. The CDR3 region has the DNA TGTGCCAGCAGTTCTTGGGGGGCAGGGGGAAACACCATATATTTT.

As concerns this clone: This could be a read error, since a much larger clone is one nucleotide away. The CDR3 DNA reads TGTGCCAGCAGCTCGAACGGGACCGGGAGGACTGAAGCTTTCTTT. Translating gives CASSSNGTGRTEAFF. The chain carries TRBV7-2 and TRBJ1-1; D might be TRBD1 (5 bases). Trimming shortened V by 4 bases and J by 5 bases, and 17 bases separated the two germline ends. CDR1 and CDR2 from the germline V gene are SGHTA and FQGNSA. The length of the CDR3 is 15 residues.

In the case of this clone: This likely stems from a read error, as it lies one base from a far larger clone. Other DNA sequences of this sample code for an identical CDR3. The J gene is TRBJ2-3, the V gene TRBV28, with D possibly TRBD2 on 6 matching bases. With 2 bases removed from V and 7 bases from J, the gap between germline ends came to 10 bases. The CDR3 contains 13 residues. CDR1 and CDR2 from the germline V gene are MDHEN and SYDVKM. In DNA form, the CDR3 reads TGTGCCAGCAGTTTAGGTGGGGGGTATACGCAGTATTTT. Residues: CASSLGGGYTQYF.

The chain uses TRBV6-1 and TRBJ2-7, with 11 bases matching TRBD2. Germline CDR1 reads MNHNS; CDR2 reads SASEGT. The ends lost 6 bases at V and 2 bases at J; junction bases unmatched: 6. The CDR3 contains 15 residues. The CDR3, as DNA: TGTGCCAGCAGCCTCGAACTAGCGGGGGCCTACGAGCAGTACTTC. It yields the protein CASSLELAGAYEQYF.

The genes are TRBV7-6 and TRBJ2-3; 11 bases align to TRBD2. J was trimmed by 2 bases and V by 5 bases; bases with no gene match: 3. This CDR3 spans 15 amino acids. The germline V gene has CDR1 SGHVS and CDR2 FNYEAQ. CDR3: CASSPTSGITDTQYF. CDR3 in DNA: TGTGCCAGCAGCCCGACTAGCGGGATCACAGATACGCAGTATTTT.

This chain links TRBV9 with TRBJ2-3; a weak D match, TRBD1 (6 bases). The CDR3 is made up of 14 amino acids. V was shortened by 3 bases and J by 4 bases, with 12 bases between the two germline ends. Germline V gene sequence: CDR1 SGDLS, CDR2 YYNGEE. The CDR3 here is CASSGVWGPDTQYF. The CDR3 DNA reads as TGTGCCAGCAGCGGAGTTTGGGGGCCAGATACGCAGTATTTT.

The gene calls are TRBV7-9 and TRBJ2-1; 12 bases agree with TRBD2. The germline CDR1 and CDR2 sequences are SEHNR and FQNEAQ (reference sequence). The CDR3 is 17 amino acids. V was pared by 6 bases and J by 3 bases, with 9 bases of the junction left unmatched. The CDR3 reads CASSLPLAGGSYNEQFF. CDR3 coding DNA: TGTGCCAGCAGTCTACCCCTAGCGGGAGGGAGCTACAATGAGCAGTTCTTC.

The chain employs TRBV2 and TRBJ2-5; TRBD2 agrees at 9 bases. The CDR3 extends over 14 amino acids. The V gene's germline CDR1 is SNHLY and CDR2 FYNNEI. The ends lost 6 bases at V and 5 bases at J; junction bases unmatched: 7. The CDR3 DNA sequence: TGTGCCAGCAGGGGAGCGGGAGGAATCGAGACCCAGTACTTC. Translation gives CASRGAGGIETQYF. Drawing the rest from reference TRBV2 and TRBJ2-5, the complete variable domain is EPEVTQTPSHQVTQMGQEVILRCVPISNHLYFYWYRQILGQKVEFLVSFYNNEISEKSEIFDDQFSVERPDGSNFTLKIRSTKLEDSAMYFCASRGAGGIETQYFGPGTRLLVL.

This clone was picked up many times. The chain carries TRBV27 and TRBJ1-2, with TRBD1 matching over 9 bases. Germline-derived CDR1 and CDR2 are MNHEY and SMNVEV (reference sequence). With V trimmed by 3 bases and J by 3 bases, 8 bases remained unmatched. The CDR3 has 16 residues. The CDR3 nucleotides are TGTGCCAGCAGTTTCCTCCGGACAGGGGCGTACTATGGCTACACCTTC. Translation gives CASSFLRTGAYYGYTF.

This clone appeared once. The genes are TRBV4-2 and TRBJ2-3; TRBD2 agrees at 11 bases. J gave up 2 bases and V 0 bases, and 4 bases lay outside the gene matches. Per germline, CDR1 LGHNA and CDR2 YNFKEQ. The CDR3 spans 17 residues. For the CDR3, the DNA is TGTGCCAGCAGCCAAGAAGGGACTAGCGGAAACACAGATACGCAGTATTTT. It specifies CASSQEGTSGNTDTQYF.

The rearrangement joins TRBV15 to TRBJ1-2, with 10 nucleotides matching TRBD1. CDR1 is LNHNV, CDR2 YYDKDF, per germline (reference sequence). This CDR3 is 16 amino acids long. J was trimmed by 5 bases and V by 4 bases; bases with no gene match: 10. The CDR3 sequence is CATSKGGQGILYGYTF. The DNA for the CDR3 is TGTGCCACCAGCAAGGGGGGACAGGGGATTTTATATGGCTACACCTTC.

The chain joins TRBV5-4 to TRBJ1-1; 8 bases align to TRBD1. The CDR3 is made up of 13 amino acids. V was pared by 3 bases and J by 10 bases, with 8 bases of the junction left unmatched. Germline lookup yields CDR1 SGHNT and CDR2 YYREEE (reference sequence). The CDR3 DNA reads TGTGCCAGCAGCTCCTGGACAGGGTCGTCAGCTTTCTTT. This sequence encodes CASSSWTGSSAFF.

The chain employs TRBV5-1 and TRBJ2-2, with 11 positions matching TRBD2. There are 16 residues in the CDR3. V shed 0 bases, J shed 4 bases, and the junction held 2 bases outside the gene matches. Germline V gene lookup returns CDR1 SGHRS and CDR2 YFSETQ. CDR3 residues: CASSLVLAGVTGELFF. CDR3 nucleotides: TGCGCCAGCAGCTTGGTACTAGCGGGGGTCACCGGGGAGCTGTTTTTT.

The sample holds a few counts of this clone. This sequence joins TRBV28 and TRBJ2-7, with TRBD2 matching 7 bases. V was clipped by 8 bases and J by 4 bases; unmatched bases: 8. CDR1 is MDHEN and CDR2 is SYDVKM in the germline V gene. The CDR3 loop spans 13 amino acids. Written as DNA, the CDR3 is TGTGCCAGCGTCCGCGGGAGTGGTTACGAGCAGTACTTC. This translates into CASVRGSGYEQYF.

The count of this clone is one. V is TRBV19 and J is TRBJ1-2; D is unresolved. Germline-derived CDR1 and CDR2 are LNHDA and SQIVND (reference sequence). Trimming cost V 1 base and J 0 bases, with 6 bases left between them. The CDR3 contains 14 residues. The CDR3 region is CASSIAVANYGYTF. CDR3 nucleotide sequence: TGTGCCAGTAGTATAGCAGTAGCTAACTATGGCTACACCTTC. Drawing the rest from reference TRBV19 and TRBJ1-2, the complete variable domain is DGGITQSPKYLFRKEGQNVTLSCEQNLNHDAMYWYRQDPGQGLRLIYYSQIVNDFQKGDIAEGYSVSREKKESFPLTVTSAQKNPTAFYLCASSIAVANYGYTFGSGTRLTVV.

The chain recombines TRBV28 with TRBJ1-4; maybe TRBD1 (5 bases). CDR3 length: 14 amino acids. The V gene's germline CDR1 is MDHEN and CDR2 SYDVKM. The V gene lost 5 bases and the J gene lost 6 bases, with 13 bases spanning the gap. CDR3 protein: CASSSPGVDEKLFF. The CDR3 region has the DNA TGTGCCAGCAGTAGTCCGGGGGTGGATGAAAAACTGTTTTTT. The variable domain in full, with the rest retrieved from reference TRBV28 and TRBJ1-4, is DVKVTQSSRYLVKRTGEKVFLECVQDMDHENMFWYRQDPGLGLRLIYFSYDVKMKEKGDIPEGYSVSREKKERFSLILESASTNQTSMYLCASSSPGVDEKLFFGSGTQLSVL.

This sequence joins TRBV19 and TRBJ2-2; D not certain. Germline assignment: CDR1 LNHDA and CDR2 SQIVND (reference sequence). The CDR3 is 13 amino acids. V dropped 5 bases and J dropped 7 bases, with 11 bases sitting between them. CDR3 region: CASSSRSHGELFF. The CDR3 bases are TGTGCCAGTAGTTCCCGGAGTCACGGGGAGCTGTTTTTT.

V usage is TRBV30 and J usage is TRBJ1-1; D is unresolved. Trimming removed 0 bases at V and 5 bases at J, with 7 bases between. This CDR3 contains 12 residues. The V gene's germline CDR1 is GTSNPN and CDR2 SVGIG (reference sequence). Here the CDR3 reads CAWSVDGTEAFF. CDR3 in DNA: TGTGCCTGGAGTGTAGACGGGACTGAAGCTTTCTTT.

CDR3 sequence reads: CACRDRAYEQYF. CDR3 in DNA: TGTGCCTGCCGGGACCGAGCCTACGAGCAGTACTTC. V gene TRBV30 combines with J gene TRBJ2-7; tentatively, D is TRBD1 or TRBD2 (5 bases each). The V end lost 6 bases, the J end lost 2 bases, and 11 bases lay between the germline ends. Germline-derived CDR1 and CDR2 are GTSNPN and SVGIG (reference sequence). The CDR3 is 12 residues long.

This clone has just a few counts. CDR3 DNA sequence: TGTGCCAGCAGCCTCAGGCTAGCAGATACGCAGTATTTT. Protein product: CASSLRLADTQYF. The chain is built from TRBV11-1 and TRBJ2-3; D not resolved. V was trimmed by 5 bases and J by 4 bases, leaving 10 bases between them. The germline V gene encodes CDR1 SGHAT and CDR2 FQDESV (reference sequence). CDR3 length equals 13 residues.